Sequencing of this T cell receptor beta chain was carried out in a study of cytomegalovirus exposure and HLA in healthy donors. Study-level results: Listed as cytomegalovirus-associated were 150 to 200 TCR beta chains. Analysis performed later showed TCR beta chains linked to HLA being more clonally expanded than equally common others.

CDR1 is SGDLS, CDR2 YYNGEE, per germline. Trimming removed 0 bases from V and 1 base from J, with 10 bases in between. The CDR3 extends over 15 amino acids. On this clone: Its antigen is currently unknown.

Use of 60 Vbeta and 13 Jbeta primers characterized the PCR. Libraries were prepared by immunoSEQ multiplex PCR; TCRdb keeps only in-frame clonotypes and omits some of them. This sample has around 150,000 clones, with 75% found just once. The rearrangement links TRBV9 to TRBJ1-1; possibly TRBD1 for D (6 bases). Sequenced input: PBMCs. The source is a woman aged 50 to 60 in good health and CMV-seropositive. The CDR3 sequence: CASSVGQGRNTEAFF. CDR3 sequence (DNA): TGTGCCAGCAGCGTAGGGCAGGGGAGGAACACTGAAGCTTTCTTT.